What follows describes a single T cell receptor beta chain. Antigen: not known. Trimming removed 8 bases from V and 3 bases from J, with 10 bases in between. CDR3 size: 12 residues. Germline assignment: CDR1 MNHNS and CDR2 SASEGT. Profiled with immunoSEQ multiplex PCR; TCRdb holds only in-frame clones, not every one. The sample contains 78,000 or so clones, 80% to 90% of which appear only once. This specimen belongs to a study of graft-versus-host responses after intestinal transplantation. Study-wide context: Each recipient received a multivisceral, liver-intestinal, or isolated intestinal graft. Whole-study results and caveats: Present in recipient marrow, GvH clones included some that appeared first in ileum or blood.

The chain uses TRBV6-1 and TRBJ1-2; unclear D gene. The source is a human donor who was the organ donor for an intestinal transplant. The starting material was unstimulated CD8+ T cells sorted from spleen or lymph node cells, obtained before transplant. The CDR3 region has the DNA TGTGCCAGCGTGAGACATTACTATGGCTACACCTTC. Its protein product is CASVRHYYGYTF.